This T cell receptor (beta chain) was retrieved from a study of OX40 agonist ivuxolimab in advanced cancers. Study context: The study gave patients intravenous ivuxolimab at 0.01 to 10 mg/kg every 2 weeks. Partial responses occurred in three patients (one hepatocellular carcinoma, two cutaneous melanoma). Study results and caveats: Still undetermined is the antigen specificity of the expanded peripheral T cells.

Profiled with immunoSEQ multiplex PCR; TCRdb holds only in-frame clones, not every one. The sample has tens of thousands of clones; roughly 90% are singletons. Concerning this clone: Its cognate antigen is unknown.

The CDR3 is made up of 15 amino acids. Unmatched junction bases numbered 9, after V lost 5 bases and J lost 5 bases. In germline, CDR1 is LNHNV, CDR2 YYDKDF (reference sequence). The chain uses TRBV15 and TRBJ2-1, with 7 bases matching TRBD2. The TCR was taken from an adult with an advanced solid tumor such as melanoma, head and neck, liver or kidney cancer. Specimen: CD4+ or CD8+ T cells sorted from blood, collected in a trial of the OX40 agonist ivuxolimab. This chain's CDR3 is CATSDTMGGNNEQFF. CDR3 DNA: TGTGCCACCAGCGATACTATGGGGGGGAACAATGAGCAGTTCTTC. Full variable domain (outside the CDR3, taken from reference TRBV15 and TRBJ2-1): DAMVIQNPRYQVTQFGKPVTLSCSQTLNHNVMYWYQQKSSQAPKLLFHYYDKDFNNEADTPDNFQSRRPNTSFCFLDIRSPGLGDTAMYLCATSDTMGGNNEQFFGPGTRLTVL.